Sequencing of this TCR beta chain was carried out in a study of Graves' ophthalmopathy and Graves' hyperthyroidism (dated by TCRdb to 2017 to 2018). Notes on the research overall: Peripheral blood was collected before any treatment was given, at the time of initial diagnosis. In about 6 hyperthyroidism patients, the T-cell repertoire of thyroid tissue was compared with the T-cell repertoire of blood. To explore V-J signatures distinguishing ophthalmopathy from hyperthyroidism, a discovery set of around 100 patients (roughly 45 ophthalmopathy, some 55 stable hyperthyroidism) was enrolled. The 95 to 100 discovery patients were randomly split 7:3 into training and test sets. In total, around 130 blood samples were TCR-sequenced: approximately 42 ophthalmopathy, 75 hyperthyroidism and some 17 hyperthyroidism-to-ophthalmopathy patients. Once sampling was done, hyperthyroidism patients were given methimazole at a starting dose of 30 mg daily, while ophthalmopathy patients were given high-dose intravenous methylprednisolone. An independent validation cohort comprised 18 to 20 hyperthyroidism patients and 17 patients who later progressed from hyperthyroidism to ophthalmopathy. The study used signatures of the TCR beta repertoire to tell Graves' ophthalmopathy apart from Graves' hyperthyroidism and to predict which patients would progress to ophthalmopathy.

For repertoire sequencing, TCR beta CDR3 regions were amplified from RNA transcripts. HTBI primers and the Qiagen OneStep RT-PCR kit were used in a first-round RT-PCR, which was followed by a second-round multiplex PCR, size selection and purification. Libraries were sequenced on an Illumina HiSeq2000 using paired-end 100 bp reads. Per the source publication's procedure: SOAPnuke was used for read processing, and reads with adapters, uncalled bases, a mean Phred below 15, or no exact constant-primer or identifier match were discarded. COPE v1.2.5 was used to merge the high-quality paired reads. Clonotypes were defined as unique nucleotide sequences and were aligned to IMGT TRB V, D and J references using MiTCR v1.1. The analysis was limited to V-J combinations with a frequency above 0.0001, which together covered over 99% of the repertoires. For each V-J combination, a TCR clonal expansion and chaos score was defined as F50 clonal expansion divided by the chaos observed in the TCRdist matrix. Welch's t-statistics and random forest were used to reduce features to about a dozen V-J combinations, which were fed into a naive Bayes classifier. Thyroid-blood repertoire similarity was quantified with the Morisita-Horn index. In-frame beta chains were kept once TCRdb had trimmed the public reads at Q25 with fastp and called clones with MiXCR. Duplicate CDR3 protein sequences are folded into a single record with the most common DNA and genes. The V and J calls here are based on TCRdb, not the publication. Present in this sample are some 210,000 distinct CDR3 sequences, under 30% of which were seen just once. The biggest ten clones account for approximately 9.6% of the sample.

The ophthalmopathy patients had moderately to severely active disease, with a Clinical Activity Score of 3 or higher, a NOSPECS grade of 4 or higher, and a disease duration of less than 3 months. Patients with other autoimmune diseases, uncontrolled infections, pregnancy or lactation were excluded from the study. Diagnosis was based on clinical symptoms, serum thyroxine, TRAb, thyroid ultrasound and orbital computed tomography. PBMCs were isolated from 10 ml of fresh peripheral blood by Ficoll-Paque density gradient centrifugation. Trizol reagent was used to extract the total RNA, and its quality was then checked on an Agilent 2100 Bioanalyzer. The table lists this clonotype with many counts. Its recognized antigen is unknown. No per-base quality is available; no much larger clone lies one base away. The full study reports these points: In validation, the model predicted ophthalmopathy progression with about 71% sensitivity and 72.22% specificity; 12 predicted patients were CT-confirmed with GO in a median of 6.5 months. In cross-validation, the 13-signature model distinguished ophthalmopathy from stable hyperthyroidism with approximately 90% sensitivity and approximately 81% specificity, and in the test set the corresponding values were around 78% and 73%. Sample size was not statistically predetermined, and group allocation was not concealed from the investigators. Most expanded thyroid clonotypes with frequency above 0.001 were also detected in blood, suggesting blood repertoires may reflect the thyroid immune response.

The source of this sequence is a man over 45 with Graves' ophthalmopathy. Donor details come from another sample of the same person, matched by shared clones. The sequencing sample was made of peripheral blood.

The DNA reads TGTGCCAGTAGTATTACGGGGGCCGGCAATCAGCCCCAGCATTTT. Translated, this gives CASSITGAGNQPQHF. Recombination connected TRBV19 to TRBJ1-5; a tentative D match to TRBD1 spans 6 bases. There are 15 amino acids in the CDR3, from cysteine to phenylalanine inclusive. CDR3 DNA is the only sequence kept; it has 45 bases, read in frame from the first base. In the germline V gene (reference sequence), CDR1 corresponds to LNHDA and CDR2 to SQIVND. Trimming at the junction amounts to 3 bases on V and 2 bases on J, and the germline ends lie 11 bases apart.